This paragraph reports one T cell receptor beta chain. This clone was found a few times. This clone's antigen is unknown. Nothing much larger sits one base from this clone, and base qualities are not available. Patients with a history of autoimmune disease or receiving systemic immunosuppression were excluded from the trial. Peripheral blood for TCR sequencing was collected from all dose cohorts at baseline, on cycle 4 day 1, and on cycle 7 day 1. Samples came from an open-label, multicenter, first-in-human phase I dose-escalation trial of ivuxolimab. The trial enrolled adults with locally advanced or metastatic head and neck squamous cell, hepatocellular, melanoma or renal cell carcinoma. Before TCR sequencing, CD4+ T cells and CD8+ T cells from peripheral blood were sorted into separate populations. Genomic DNA was extracted from sorted cells for sequencing of the TCRbeta CDR3 region. The immunoSEQ Assay was used to sequence the TCRbeta CDR3 regions. TCRdb retrieved this table from immuneACCESS and kept in-frame rearrangements only. Not all clones are present; in checked studies, unresolved V genes account for under half, and no reason is known for the remainder. The sample table records tens of thousands of clones; approximately 81% of these occur just once. The ten largest account for 0.9% to 1.2% of the sample.

This entry is derived from a study of OX40 agonist ivuxolimab in advanced cancers. In terms of the full investigation: Ivuxolimab was an agonistic, fully human IgG2 monoclonal antibody directed against OX40 (CD134), a costimulatory receptor. Patients were allowed to have had prior anti-PD-1, anti-PD-L1 or anti-CTLA-4 therapy, and 40% of the dose-escalation patients had been treated with checkpoint inhibitors. Among the roughly 50 dose-escalation patients, some 20 had hepatocellular carcinoma, roughly 15 melanoma, 9 renal cell carcinoma and 9 head and neck cancer. A male proportion of roughly 80% and a mean age of around 60 years, ranging from roughly 23 to 80, were recorded for the dose-escalation cohort. The purpose of peripheral TCRbeta sequencing was to test whether ivuxolimab changed TCR sequence diversity and led to clonal T-cell expansion. Partial responses were achieved by three dose-escalation patients, of whom one had hepatocellular carcinoma and two had cutaneous melanoma. Intravenous ivuxolimab was administered to patients every 2 weeks at six dose levels: 0.01, 0.1, 0.3, 1.5, 3 and 10 mg/kg. The paper reports the monotherapy dose-escalation portion (N = 52 patients) of the phase I ivuxolimab trial. Broader findings and caveats from the paper: In the 0.1-3.0 mg/kg groups, partial responders were among the patients with the lowest normalized peripheral clonal expansion, particularly in CD8+ T cells. Low levels of normalized T-cell clonal expansion were also seen in some nonresponding patients. At doses of 0.1 to 3.0 mg/kg, clonal expansion of both CD4+ and CD8+ blood T cells was observed from baseline to week 6. The antigen specificity of the peripheral T cells that underwent clonal expansion was not determined. On average, CD8+ T cells showed more expanded clones than CD4+ T cells after ivuxolimab.

CDR1 and CDR2 (SGDLS, YYNGEE) derive from the germline V gene. Its CDR3 holds 11 amino acids, cysteine through phenylalanine. Only the CDR3 DNA stays, 33 bases, in frame from base 1. Trimming takes 4 bases from V and 9 bases from J, and the germline ends sit 10 bases apart. This receptor chain uses TRBV9 and TRBJ1-2, with no D gene named confidently. This receptor was identified in an adult with an advanced solid tumor such as melanoma, head and neck, liver or kidney cancer. The sequenced sample was CD4+ or CD8+ T cells sorted from blood, obtained in a trial of the OX40 agonist ivuxolimab. The CDR3 protein is CASSTRDSYTF. The sequenced DNA: TGTGCCAGCAGCACTCGAGACAGCTACACCTTC.